The present T cell receptor beta chain was sequenced within a study of molecular identifiers for immune sequencing clone quantification. In the study overall: Five portions were made in replicates from RNA of roughly 20,000 or 100,000 naive CD8 cells, and four underwent sequencing. Study conclusions and caveats: Single-cell amounts of spiked Jurkat TCR RNA were reportedly detectable among approximately 1 million naive cells. Clones that exceeded 20 RNA copies held over 99% of effector molecules, yet under 1% in naive cells. Highly expanded clone sizes could be underestimated through barcode sharing by identical TCR molecules.

Germline CDR1 is PRHDT and CDR2 is FYEKMQ (reference sequence). The ends were cut back, 5 bases at V and 6 bases at J, with 7 bases in the middle. The CDR3 consists of 12 residues. As regards this clonotype: The target antigen is unknown.

One entry per CDR3 protein results from TCRdb running MiXCR on the PCR reads. The sample includes around 480,000 distinct CDR3 sequences, 25% of them seen just once. This sequence was found in a human donor in good health. Some libraries in this study had Jurkat cell RNA spiked in. This chain uses TRBV13 with TRBJ2-2; D ambiguous. Sequenced input: naive CD8+ T cells from blood, with Jurkat cell RNA spiked in. Regarding subset: FACS-sorted CD8+CD4-CCR7+CD45RA+ naive T cells. Here the CDR3 reads CASSEVPGELFF. The CDR3 DNA sequence: TGTGCCAGCAGCGAGGTCCCCGGGGAGCTGTTTTTT.